The clone carrying this TCR beta chain has only one observation. This entry belongs to a study of blood T cell repertoires in COVID-19. Study-level background: Acute and convalescent COVID-19 samples came from the United States, Italy and Spain.

The table came from immunoSEQ multiplex PCR; TCRdb's copy has only in-frame clones and leaves some out. The sample holds about 50,000 clones; 86% are singletons and the top ten take about 3%. CDR1 is SGHAT and CDR2 is FQNNGV in the germline V gene. V was pared by 3 bases and J by 0 bases, with 6 bases between. This CDR3 is 14 amino acids long. Seattle-derived patients entered the study during active infection and were followed longitudinally. The sequenced sample consisted of peripheral blood. This clonotype was sampled from an elderly woman with COVID-19, enrolled during active disease. The V gene is TRBV11-2, the J gene TRBJ1-3; D is ambiguous. The CDR3 sequence is CASSLRSSGNTIYF. The CDR3, as DNA: TGTGCCAGCAGCTTGAGGAGCTCTGGAAACACCATATATTTT.